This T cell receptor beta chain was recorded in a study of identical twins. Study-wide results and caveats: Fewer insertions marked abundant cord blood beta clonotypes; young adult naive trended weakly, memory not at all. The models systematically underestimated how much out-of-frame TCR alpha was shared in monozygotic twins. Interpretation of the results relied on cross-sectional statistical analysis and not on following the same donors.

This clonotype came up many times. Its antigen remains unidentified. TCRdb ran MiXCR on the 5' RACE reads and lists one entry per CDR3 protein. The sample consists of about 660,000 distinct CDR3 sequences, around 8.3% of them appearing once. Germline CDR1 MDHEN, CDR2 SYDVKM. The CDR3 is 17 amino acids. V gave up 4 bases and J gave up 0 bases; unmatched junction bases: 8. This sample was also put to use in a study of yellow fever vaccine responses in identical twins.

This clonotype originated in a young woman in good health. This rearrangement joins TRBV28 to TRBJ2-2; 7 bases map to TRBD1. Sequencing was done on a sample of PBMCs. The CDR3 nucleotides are TGTGCCAGCAGTTCACAAATCGACAGGGCGAACACCGGGGAGCTGTTTTTT. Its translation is CASSSQIDRANTGELFF.